Presented here are 15 T cell receptor beta chains from one specimen sequenced in a study of blood T cell repertoires in COVID-19. Generated by immunoSEQ multiplex PCR, the TCRdb table keeps only in-frame clones and is missing some. The sample includes about 67,000 clones, 87% of them seen just once. Input material: peripheral blood. These receptors were taken from an elderly woman with acute or convalescent COVID-19.

This clone was observed once. V is TRBV4-3 and J is TRBJ2-1, with 9 bases aligning to TRBD1. Per germline, CDR1 LGHNA and CDR2 YSLEER. The CDR3 is 15 residues long. V shed 4 bases, J shed 9 bases, and the junction held 10 bases outside the gene matches. The DNA for the CDR3 is TGCGCCAGCAGCCTAGCCGGGACAGGGTATCGTGAGCAGTTCTTC. It yields the protein CASSLAGTGYREQFF.

V and J are TRBV7-3 and TRBJ2-3, with TRBD2 matching 7 bases. The CDR3 length is 16 residues. The V segment lost 1 base and the J segment 0 bases; nucleotides outside the gene matches: 4. Germline V gene lookup returns CDR1 SGHTA and CDR2 FQGTGA. The CDR3 DNA is TGTGCCAGCAGCTTAAAGGGGAGGGCTAGCACAGATACGCAGTATTTT. Protein product: CASSLKGRASTDTQYF.

The chain uses TRBV6-5 and TRBJ2-2; D is perhaps TRBD2 (6 bases). The CDR3 length is 14 residues. From germline, CDR1 is MNHEY and CDR2 SVGAGI. V was trimmed by 8 bases and J by 0 bases, leaving 10 bases between them. CDR3 DNA sequence: TGTGCCAGCCCCGGGACTGCGAACACCGGGGAGCTGTTTTTT. Protein product: CASPGTANTGELFF.

The gene calls are TRBV19 and TRBJ1-5; TRBD1 matches at 9 bases. J lost 6 bases, V lost 5 bases, and 5 bases had no gene match. The CDR3 extends over 14 amino acids. Germline V lookup: CDR1 LNHDA, CDR2 SQIVND (reference sequence). CDR3 sequence (DNA): TGTGCCAGTAGTTCACAGGGGGCATCTCAGCCCCAGCATTTT. It yields the protein CASSSQGASQPQHF.

The chain has TRBV27 and TRBJ1-5, with 9 bases that match TRBD1. Germline loops: CDR1 MNHEY, CDR2 SMNVEV (reference sequence). The CDR3 extends over 19 amino acids. Trimming at V came to 4 bases and at J to 0 bases, leaving 13 bases not matched to a gene. Written as DNA, the CDR3 is TGTGCCAGCAGTTCTTGGCCGGCGGGACAGGGCGATAGCAATCAGCCCCAGCATTTT. As protein: CASSSWPAGQGDSNQPQHF.

V usage is TRBV21-1 and J usage is TRBJ2-7; the D call in the table, TRBD1, was not verified against the DNA. TRBV21-1 is classified as a pseudogene. The CDR3 is 19 amino acids. CDR3 sequence (DNA): TGTGCCAGCAGCACCCGGGACAGGGACCAGCCGCGACCTTCCTACGAGCAGTACTTC. It yields the protein CASSTRDRDQPRPSYEQYF.

This chain joins TRBV9 and TRBJ1-2, with TRBD1 matching 7 bases. The CDR3 is made up of 14 amino acids. After removal of 0 bases from V and 5 bases from J, the junction contained 4 bases not matched to a gene. CDR1 and CDR2 from the germline V gene are SGDLS and YYNGEE. Written as DNA, the CDR3 is TGTGCCAGCAGCGTAGGGGGACAGTCTTATGGCTACACCTTC. It codes for CASSVGGQSYGYTF.

The rearrangement joins TRBV11-2 to TRBJ2-5; 14 nucleotides match TRBD2. Germline V lookup: CDR1 SGHAT, CDR2 FQNNGV. V trimming: 2 bases; J trimming: 4 bases; junction bases outside the gene matches: 9. The CDR3 covers 18 residues. The CDR3, as DNA: TGTGCCAGCAGCTTAAAGACTAGCGGGGGGGCCCTACGAGAGACCCAGTACTTC. This sequence encodes CASSLKTSGGALRETQYF.

V usage is TRBV19 and J usage is TRBJ1-4, with D hard to call. Between the trimmed V and J ends, which lost 6 bases and 4 bases, there was a span of 15 bases. Germline V gene lookup returns CDR1 LNHDA and CDR2 SQIVND (reference sequence). The CDR3 runs to 15 residues. CDR3 nucleotide sequence: TGTGCCAGTAGACCCACAGCAACAAATAATGAAAAACTGTTTTTT. Translating it yields CASRPTATNNEKLFF.

The genes are TRBV28 and TRBJ2-7; 8 bases match TRBD1. Unmatched junction bases numbered 9, after V lost 7 bases and J lost 4 bases. Germline loops: CDR1 MDHEN, CDR2 SYDVKM. The CDR3 loop spans 14 amino acids. CDR3 sequence reads: CASTHRDRWYEQYF. The CDR3 DNA reads TGTGCCAGCACCCACCGGGACAGGTGGTACGAGCAGTACTTC.

This clone has only one observation. The V call is TRBV19, the J call TRBJ2-7; TRBD2 aligns across 10 bases. Trimming took 5 bases from V and 3 from J; bases not matched to a gene: 10. The V gene's germline CDR1 is LNHDA and CDR2 SQIVND (reference sequence). This CDR3 is built from 16 residues. The CDR3 sequence is CASSLRGSGGSYEQYF. The CDR3 region has the DNA TGTGCCAGTAGTCTTCGGGGTAGCGGGGGGAGCTACGAGCAGTACTTC. The entire variable domain, with the rest obtained from reference TRBV19 and TRBJ2-7, is as follows: DGGITQSPKYLFRKEGQNVTLSCEQNLNHDAMYWYRQDPGQGLRLIYYSQIVNDFQKGDIAEGYSVSREKKESFPLTVTSAQKNPTAFYLCASSLRGSGGSYEQYFGPGTRLTVT.

The rearrangement uses TRBV3-1 (or the pseudogene TRBV3-2) and TRBJ2-7, with TRBD2 identical over 10 bases. Germline V gene data show CDR1 as LGHDT and CDR2 as YNNKEL (reference sequence). The CDR3 spans 16 residues. V lost 4 bases to trimming and J lost 0 bases; unmatched junction nucleotides: 6. The CDR3 bases are TGTGCCAGCAGCCCCGGAACTAGCGGGATCTCCTACGAGCAGTACTTC. It translates to CASSPGTSGISYEQYF.

The V and J genes are TRBV28 and TRBJ2-3, with 11 bases identical to TRBD2. The V and J ends lost 6 bases and 1 base, in that order; junction bases with no gene match: 3. The CDR3 is 15 amino acids. Germline V CDR1 and CDR2: MDHEN, SYDVKM. CDR3 nucleotides: TGTGCCAGCAGGCGACTAGCGGGGCGCACAGATACGCAGTATTTT. Translating it yields CASRRLAGRTDTQYF.

The genes are TRBV7-9 and TRBJ1-2; TRBD1 agrees at 7 bases. The CDR3 runs to 14 residues. V was clipped by 7 bases and J by 4 bases; unmatched bases: 9. In germline, CDR1 is SEHNR, CDR2 FQNEAQ (reference sequence). The CDR3 nucleotides read TGTGCCAGCATCATAACAGGGGAAACCTATGGCTACACCTTC. The encoded protein is CASIITGETYGYTF.

The gene calls are TRBV3-1 (or the pseudogene TRBV3-2) and TRBJ2-7; 8 nucleotides line up with TRBD1. This CDR3 is built from 14 residues. V gave up 3 bases and J gave up 6 bases; unmatched junction bases: 7. Germline V lookup: CDR1 LGHDT, CDR2 YNNKEL (reference sequence). The CDR3, as DNA: TGTGCCAGCAGCCATCGGACAGGGTCTGGCGAGCAGTACTTC. Protein: CASSHRTGSGEQYF.